The 3 T cell receptor beta chains reported below all come from one sample, sequenced in a study of ipilimumab plus nivolumab after autologous stem cell transplantation. Data came from immunoSEQ multiplex PCR; TCRdb stores just in-frame clones and leaves some out. This table holds 20,000 to 30,000 clones, around 84% found once. The sequences come from PBMCs, collected in a trial of ipilimumab plus nivolumab as post-transplant consolidation. The receptors stem from a male donor with diffuse large B-cell lymphoma.

This rearrangement joins TRBV19 to TRBJ2-1; 9 bases agree with TRBD2. The germline CDR1 and CDR2 sequences are LNHDA and SQIVND (reference sequence). The CDR3 has 13 amino acids. V shed 9 bases, J shed 4 bases, and the junction held 4 bases outside the gene matches. The CDR3 region is CASSSGVYNEQFF. The CDR3 nucleotides read TGTGCCAGCTCTAGCGGGGTGTACAATGAGCAGTTCTTC.

The V gene is TRBV6-1, the J gene TRBJ2-4, with TRBD2 identical over 8 bases. This CDR3 has 18 residues. The V gene end was trimmed by 4 bases and the J gene end by 1 base; junction bases not matched to a gene: 12. The germline V gene encodes CDR1 MNHNS and CDR2 SASEGT. This CDR3 is CASSAPGGGKEAKNIQYF. For the CDR3, the DNA is TGTGCCAGCAGTGCCCCAGGCGGGGGGAAGGAGGCCAAAAACATTCAGTACTTC.

The chain employs TRBV7-2 and TRBJ1-2, with 9 bases fitting TRBD1. CDR3 length: 15 amino acids. The germline CDR1 and CDR2 sequences are SGHTA and FQGNSA. The junction had 8 bases not matched to a gene; V was cut back by 1 base and J by 8 bases. The CDR3 loop is CASSLGTTGGKGYTF. The DNA of the CDR3 is TGTGCCAGCAGCTTAGGGACGACAGGGGGAAAAGGCTACACCTTC. Filled out from reference TRBV7-2 and TRBJ1-2, the complete variable domain reads GAGVSQSPSNKVTEKGKDVELRCDPISGHTALYWYRQSLGQGLEFLIYFQGNSAPDKSGLPSDRFSAERTGGSVSTLTIQRTQQEDSAVYLCASSLGTTGGKGYTFGSGTRLTVV.